This is a list of T cell receptor beta chains from one sample in a study of T cell changes during pregnancy in multiple sclerosis. Measured with immunoSEQ multiplex PCR; TCRdb has only the in-frame clones, and not every one. The table records approximately 70,000 clones, 85% to 95% of them present only once. Here the sequenced sample was CD4+ T cells from peripheral blood mononuclear cells, taken before pregnancy. These TCRs come from a female donor with multiple sclerosis, enrolled in a pregnancy study. Both conserved end residues are part of each CDR3. The D gene is left open where the match is weak. Clone size is shown for a subset of rows, as once, few, many or a class of expanded clone.

clone_size	j_call	d_call	v_call	cdr3_aa	cdr3_nt
-	TRBJ1-1	-	TRBV6-1	CASSELGGGAGGNTEAFF	TGTGCCAGCAGTGAATTGGGCGGGGGCGCCGGTGGGAACACTGAAGCTTTCTTT
-	TRBJ2-5	-	TRBV29-1	CSVDREETQYF	TGCAGCGTTGACAGGGAAGAGACCCAGTACTTC
-	TRBJ1-1	-	TRBV7-2	CASSLPQGIGTEAFF	TGTGCCAGCAGCTTACCCCAGGGGATCGGCACTGAAGCTTTCTTT
-	TRBJ1-1	-	TRBV5-6	CASSLPEGGTEAFF	TGTGCCAGCAGCCTCCCGGAGGGCGGGACTGAAGCTTTCTTT
-	TRBJ2-7	-	TRBV7-6	CASSLVGGEGNEQYF	TGTGCCAGCAGCTTAGTCGGGGGTGAGGGGAACGAGCAGTACTTC
-	TRBJ1-2	-	TRBV30	CAWRHVSLNYGYTF	TGTGCCTGGAGGCACGTAAGCCTTAACTATGGCTACACCTTC
-	TRBJ2-3	TRBD2	TRBV5-1	CASSLETSADTQYF	TGCGCCAGCAGCTTGGAAACTAGCGCAGATACGCAGTATTTT
-	TRBJ1-2	-	TRBV7-8	CASSLGSGFDGYTF	TGTGCCAGCAGCTTAGGATCCGGGTTTGATGGCTACACCTTC
-	TRBJ1-1	TRBD1	TRBV29-1	CSAAVTGGATEAFF	TGCAGCGCCGCGGTAACAGGGGGGGCCACTGAAGCTTTCTTT
-	TRBJ1-2	TRBD1	TRBV6-5	CASRSTGGELYGYTF	TGTGCCAGCAGATCCACAGGGGGCGAATTGTATGGCTACACCTTC
-	TRBJ2-7	-	TRBV9	CASSVGSSVLSYEQYF	TGTGCCAGCAGCGTAGGTAGTAGCGTCCTCTCCTACGAGCAGTACTTC
-	TRBJ2-2	-	TRBV7-6	CASSLVVGGTGELFF	TGTGCCAGCAGCTTAGTAGTAGGGGGCACCGGGGAGCTGTTTTTT
once	TRBJ2-1	-	TRBV15	CATSREPRGNEQFF	TGTGCCACCAGCAGAGAGCCCAGGGGCAATGAGCAGTTCTTC
-	TRBJ1-6	-	TRBV5-1	CASSESAGSYNSPLHF	TGCGCCAGCAGCGAGAGTGCGGGCTCCTATAATTCACCCCTCCACTTT
-	TRBJ2-7	TRBD2	TRBV7-2	CASSHGLAGDRREQYF	TGTGCCAGCAGCCACGGACTAGCGGGGGATCGCCGGGAGCAGTACTTC
-	TRBJ2-1	-	TRBV11-3	CASSHPDGDEQFF	TGTGCCAGCAGCCACCCGGACGGGGATGAGCAGTTCTTC
-	TRBJ2-2	-	TRBV6-5	CASSYFGLAGELFF	TGTGCCAGCAGTTACTTCGGGTTGGCCGGGGAGCTGTTTTTT
-	TRBJ2-6	-	TRBV2	CASSETDFSGANVLTF	TGTGCCAGCAGTGAAACAGATTTCTCTGGGGCCAACGTCCTGACTTTC
-	TRBJ1-1	-	TRBV6-1	CASSRQVGAFF	TGTGCCAGCAGTCGACAGGTCGGAGCTTTCTTT